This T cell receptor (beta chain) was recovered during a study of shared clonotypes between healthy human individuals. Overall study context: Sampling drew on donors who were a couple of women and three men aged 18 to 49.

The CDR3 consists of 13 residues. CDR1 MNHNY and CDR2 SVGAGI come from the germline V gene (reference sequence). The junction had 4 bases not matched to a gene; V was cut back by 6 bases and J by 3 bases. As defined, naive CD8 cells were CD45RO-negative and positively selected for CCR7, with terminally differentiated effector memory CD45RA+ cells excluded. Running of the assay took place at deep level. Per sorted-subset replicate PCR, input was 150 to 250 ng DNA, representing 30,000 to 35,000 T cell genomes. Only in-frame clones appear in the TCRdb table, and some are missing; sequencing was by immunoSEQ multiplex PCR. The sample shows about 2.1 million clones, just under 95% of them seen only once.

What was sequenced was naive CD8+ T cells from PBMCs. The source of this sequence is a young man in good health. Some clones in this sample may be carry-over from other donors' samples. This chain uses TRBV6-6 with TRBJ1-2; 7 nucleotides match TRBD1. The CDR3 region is CASRSGQYYGYTF. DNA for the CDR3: TGTGCCAGCAGATCGGGACAGTACTATGGCTACACCTTC.